A selection of T cell receptor beta chains follows, all from one sample in a study of cytomegalovirus exposure and HLA in healthy donors. Repertoires were generated with immunoSEQ multiplex PCR, while TCRdb's copy carries only in-frame clones and drops some. This table has around 130,000 clones, roughly 70% appearing once. Sample: PBMCs. The origin of the receptors is a man between 40 and 49 years old in good health and CMV-seropositive. Both conserved end residues are part of each CDR3. A D gene is named only where the DNA matches it firmly. Clone sizes are given selectively: once, few, many, or a class where the clone is expanded.

j_gene | d_gene | v_gene | abundance | CDR3nt | CDR3aa
TRBJ2-1 | - | TRBV5-6 | - | TGTGCCAGCAGCTTGGGACTATCATACAATGAGCAGTTCTTC | CASSLGLSYNEQFF
TRBJ1-6 | TRBD1 | TRBV5-5 | - | TGTGCCAGCAGCCTACAGGGGAATGAGGGTTCACCCCTCCACTTT | CASSLQGNEGSPLHF
TRBJ1-1 | - | TRBV19 | few | TGTGCCAGTCTCGATGACAGGTGGCAAGCTTTCTTT | CASLDDRWQAFF
TRBJ1-3 | - | TRBV9 | - | TGTGCCAGCAGCGTATCTGAGGTCAACTCTGGAAACACCATATATTTT | CASSVSEVNSGNTIYF
TRBJ2-7 | - | TRBV2 | - | TGTGCCAGCGATGGACTCACTTACGAGCAGTACTTC | CASDGLTYEQYF
TRBJ2-1 | - | TRBV30 | large | TGTGCCTGGGGGGACTTTTACAATGAGCAGTTCTTC | CAWGDFYNEQFF
TRBJ2-3 | - | TRBV11-2 | - | TGTGCCAGCAGCTCCCTTTTAGCGCGAAATACGCAGTATTTT | CASSSLLARNTQYF
TRBJ2-1 | - | TRBV6-1 | few | TGTGCCAGCAGTGAACTCCCAGACGGAGATGAGCAGTTCTTC | CASSELPDGDEQFF
TRBJ2-3 | TRBD2 | TRBV11-3 | - | TGTGCCAGCAGCCACCGACTAGCGTCCGATACGCAGTATTTT | CASSHRLASDTQYF
TRBJ2-3 | - | TRBV11-2 | - | TGTGCCAGCAGCTTAGAAGGACTAACGCAGTATTTT | CASSLEGLTQYF
TRBJ2-7 | - | TRBV6-5 | - | TGTGCCAGCAGTTATGGAGGGGTGAAACCGGGGGAGCAGTACTTC | CASSYGGVKPGEQYF
TRBJ2-1 | TRBD2 | TRBV9 | - | TGTGCCAGCAGCCTTAGCGGGAACTACAATGAGCAGTTCTTC | CASSLSGNYNEQFF
TRBJ1-1 | - | TRBV14 | few | TGTGCCAGCAGCCAAGGTCCGTGGCACACTGAAGCTTTCTTT | CASSQGPWHTEAFF
TRBJ2-7 | TRBD1 | TRBV29-1 | - | TGCAGCGCTCGGGGACAGGGACCCTACGAGCAGTACTTC | CSARGQGPYEQYF
TRBJ2-7 | TRBD2 | TRBV6-1 | few | TGTGCCAGCAGTGAAGTAGGGGTACTACGGACTAGCGGGCACTACGAGCAGTACTTC | CASSEVGVLRTSGHYEQYF
TRBJ2-7 | - | TRBV19 | - | TGTGCCAGTATGGGCCAGAACTACGAGCAGTACTTC | CASMGQNYEQYF
TRBJ2-1 | TRBD1 | TRBV9 | - | TGTGCCAGCAAGGTTTACCGGGACAGGGAAACTTCGCGGGGCTCGAGCTCCTACAATGAGCAGTTCTTC | CASKVYRDRETSRGSSSYNEQFF
TRBJ2-1 | TRBD2 | TRBV27 | - | TGTGCCAGCAGGGCAAGCGGGAGCTATGTCTACAATGAGCAGTTCTTC | CASRASGSYVYNEQFF
TRBJ1-2 | - | TRBV29-1 | - | TGCAGCGCACAAGAGCGAGGCTATGGCTACACCTTC | CSAQERGYGYTF
TRBJ1-1 | - | TRBV6-5 | once | TGTGCCAGCAGTTACTCTAACAGGGTTGACACTGAAGCTTTCTTT | CASSYSNRVDTEAFF
TRBJ2-3 | TRBD2 | TRBV11-3 | - | TGTGCCAGCAGCCAGGAGGCGGGGGAGGCAGATACGCAGTATTTT | CASSQEAGEADTQYF
TRBJ2-5 | - | TRBV18 | - | TGTGCCAGCTCACCTCGGGGAGGAGAGACCCAGTACTTC | CASSPRGGETQYF
TRBJ1-5 | - | TRBV6-6 | - | TGTGCCAGCAGTTACCGGGGGAGCAATCAGCCCCAGCATTTT | CASSYRGSNQPQHF
TRBJ2-3 | TRBD1 | TRBV19 | - | TGTGCCAGTATATCTGGACAGGCAGATACGCAGTATTTT | CASISGQADTQYF
TRBJ2-3 | - | TRBV9 | once | TGTGCCAGCAGCCTCCTTGCGGCCCCAGGGAATACGCAGTATTTT | CASSLLAAPGNTQYF
TRBJ1-1 | - | TRBV29-1 | once | TGCAGCGACCTACAGGGTGCAGGCACTGAAGCTTTCTTT | CSDLQGAGTEAFF